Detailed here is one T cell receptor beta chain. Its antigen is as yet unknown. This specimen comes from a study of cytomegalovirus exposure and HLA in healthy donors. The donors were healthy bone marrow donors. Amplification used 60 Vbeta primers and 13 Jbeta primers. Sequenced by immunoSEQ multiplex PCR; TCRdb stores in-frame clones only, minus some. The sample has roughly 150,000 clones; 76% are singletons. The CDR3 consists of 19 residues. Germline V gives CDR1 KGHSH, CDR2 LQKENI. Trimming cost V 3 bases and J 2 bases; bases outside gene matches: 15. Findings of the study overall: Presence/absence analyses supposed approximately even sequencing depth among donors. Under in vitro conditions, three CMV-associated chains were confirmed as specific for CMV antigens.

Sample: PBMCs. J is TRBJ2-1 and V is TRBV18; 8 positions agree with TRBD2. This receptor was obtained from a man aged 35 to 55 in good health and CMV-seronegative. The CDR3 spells CASSPVRLAGGRPYNEQFF. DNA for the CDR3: TGTGCCAGCTCACCGGTAAGGCTAGCGGGCGGACGTCCCTACAATGAGCAGTTCTTC.